These 8 T cell receptor beta chains share one sample of origin, sequenced in a study of shared clonotypes between healthy human individuals. The assay was immunoSEQ multiplex PCR, and TCRdb's table has in-frame clones only and misses some. Of some 1.5 million clones listed, 95% to 99% are singletons. The sequenced material came from naive CD4+ T cells sorted from blood. Subset: CD45RA+ positively selected. The source is a man aged 30 to 39 in good health.

The chain couples TRBV19 to TRBJ1-5; no clear D. Germline V lookup: CDR1 LNHDA, CDR2 SQIVND (reference sequence). The ends were cut back, 2 bases at V and 2 bases at J, with 13 bases in the middle. The CDR3 has 16 residues. CDR3 coding DNA: TGTGCCAGTAGTATAATGGGCAGCGTTGGCAATCAGCCCCAGCATTTT. Protein sequence: CASSIMGSVGNQPQHF.

This clone was counted once. The CDR3 region has the DNA TGTGCCAGCAGCTTATCGGGCAATATGAACACTGAAGCTTTCTTT. It codes for CASSLSGNMNTEAFF. The chain links TRBV7-2 to TRBJ1-1; D gene uncertain. The CDR3 has 15 amino acids. The V gene's germline CDR1 is SGHTA and CDR2 FQGNSA. Trimming took off 2 bases at V and 0 bases at J, with 10 bases between the two ends.

This chain connects TRBV29-1 to TRBJ2-7; D may be TRBD1 (7 bases). From germline, CDR1 is SQVTM and CDR2 ANQGSEA. This CDR3 comprises 13 residues. V shed 6 bases and J shed 5 bases, with 17 bases lying between them. CDR3 amino acids: CSVKGRGAHEQYF. Written as DNA, the CDR3 is TGCAGCGTAAAAGGCAGGGGGGCCCACGAGCAGTACTTC.

V is TRBV5-4 and J is TRBJ1-4; the D is unclear. This CDR3 has 14 amino acids. The V gene's germline CDR1 is SGHNT and CDR2 YYREEE (reference sequence). V lost 4 bases and J lost 6, with 13 bases in between. The CDR3 DNA sequence: TGTGCCAGCAGCCCTGACCGGTTCGATGAAAAACTGTTTTTT. Protein product: CASSPDRFDEKLFF.

V gene TRBV10-3 combines with J gene TRBJ2-1, with D possibly being TRBD1 (6 bases). There are 15 residues in the CDR3. V dropped 4 bases and J dropped 5 bases, with 15 bases sitting between them. Germline CDR1 reads ENHRY; CDR2 reads SYGVKD. The chain's CDR3 is CAISAGQSANNEQFF. The CDR3, as DNA: TGTGCCATCAGTGCAGGACAGAGCGCGAACAATGAGCAGTTCTTC.

The chain carries TRBV5-1 and TRBJ2-7, with TRBD1 identical over 9 bases. J lost 2 bases, V lost 8 bases, and 11 bases had no gene match. This CDR3 contains 15 residues. Per the germline V gene, CDR1 is SGHRS and CDR2 is YFSETQ. The CDR3 bases are TGCGCCAGTAGACCGGGACAGGGCGCAACCTACGAGCAGTACTTC. This encodes CASRPGQGATYEQYF.

The chain employs TRBV13 and TRBJ2-3, with 8 bases fitting TRBD1. There are 16 residues in the CDR3. With 5 bases clipped from V and 6 bases from J, the junction kept 13 bases outside the gene matches. CDR1 and CDR2 from the germline V gene are PRHDT and FYEKMQ (reference sequence). CDR3 in DNA: TGTGCCAGCAGCCCTCCTTATCAGGGGGCTTGGGATACGCAGTATTTT. Encoded protein: CASSPPYQGAWDTQYF.

The rearrangement links TRBV2 to TRBJ2-7; D not certain. Per germline, CDR1 SNHLY and CDR2 FYNNEI. Trimming took off 7 bases at V and 0 bases at J, with 7 bases between the two ends. The CDR3 is made up of 12 amino acids. The CDR3 region is CASKFGSYEQYF. In DNA, the CDR3 is TGTGCCAGCAAATTCGGCTCCTACGAGCAGTACTTC.